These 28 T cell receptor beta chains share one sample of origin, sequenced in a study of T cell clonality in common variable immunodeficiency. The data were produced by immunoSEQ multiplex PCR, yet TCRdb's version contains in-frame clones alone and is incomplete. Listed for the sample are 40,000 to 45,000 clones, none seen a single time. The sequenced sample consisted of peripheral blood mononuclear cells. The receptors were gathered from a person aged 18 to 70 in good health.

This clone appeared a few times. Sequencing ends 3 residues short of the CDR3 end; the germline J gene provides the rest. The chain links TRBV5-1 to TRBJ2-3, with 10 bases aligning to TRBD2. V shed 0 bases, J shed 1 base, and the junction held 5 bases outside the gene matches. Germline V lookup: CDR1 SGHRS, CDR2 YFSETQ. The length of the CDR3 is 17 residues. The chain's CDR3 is CASSLGHLAGGTDTQYF. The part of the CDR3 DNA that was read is TGCGCCAGCAGCTTGGGGCATCTAGCGGGGGGCACAGATACG.

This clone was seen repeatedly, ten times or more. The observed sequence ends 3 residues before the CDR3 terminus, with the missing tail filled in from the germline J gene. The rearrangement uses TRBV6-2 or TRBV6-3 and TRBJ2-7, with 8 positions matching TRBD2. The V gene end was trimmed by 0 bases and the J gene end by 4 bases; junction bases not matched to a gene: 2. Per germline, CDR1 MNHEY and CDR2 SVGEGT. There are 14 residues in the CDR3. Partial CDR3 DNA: TGTGCCAGCAGTTACTCGGTAGCGGGATACGAG. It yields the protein CASSYSVAGYE. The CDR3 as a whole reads CASSYSVAGYEQYF.

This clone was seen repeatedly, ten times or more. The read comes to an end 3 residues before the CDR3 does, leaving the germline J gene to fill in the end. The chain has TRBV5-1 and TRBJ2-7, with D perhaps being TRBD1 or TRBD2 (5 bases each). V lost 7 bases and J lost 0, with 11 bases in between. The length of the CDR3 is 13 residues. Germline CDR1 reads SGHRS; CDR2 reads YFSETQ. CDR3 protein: CASAEGPSYEQYF. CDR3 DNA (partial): TGCGCCAGCGCAGAGGGGCCCTCCTACGAG.

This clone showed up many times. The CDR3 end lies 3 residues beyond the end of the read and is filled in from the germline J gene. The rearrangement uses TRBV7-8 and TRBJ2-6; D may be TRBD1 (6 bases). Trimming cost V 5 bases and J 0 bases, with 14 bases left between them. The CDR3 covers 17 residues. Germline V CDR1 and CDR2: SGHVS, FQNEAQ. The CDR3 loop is CASSAYTGISGANVLTF. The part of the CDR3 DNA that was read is TGTGCCAGCAGCGCATACACAGGGATCTCTGGGGCCAACGTC. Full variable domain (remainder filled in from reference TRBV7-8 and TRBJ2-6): GAGVSQSPRYKVAKRGQDVALRCDPISGHVSLFWYQQALGQGPEFLTYFQNEAQLDKSGLPSDRFFAERPEGSVSTLKIQRTQQEDSAVYLCASSAYTGISGANVLTFGAGSRLTVL.

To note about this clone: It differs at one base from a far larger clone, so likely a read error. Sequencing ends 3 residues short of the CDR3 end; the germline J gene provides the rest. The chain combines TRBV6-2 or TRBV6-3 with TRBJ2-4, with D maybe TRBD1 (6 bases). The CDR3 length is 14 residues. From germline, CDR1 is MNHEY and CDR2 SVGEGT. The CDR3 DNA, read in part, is TGTGCCAGCAGTTACTATCGGACAGAAGAGACT. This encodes CASSYYRTEET. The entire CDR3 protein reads CASSYYRTEETQYF.

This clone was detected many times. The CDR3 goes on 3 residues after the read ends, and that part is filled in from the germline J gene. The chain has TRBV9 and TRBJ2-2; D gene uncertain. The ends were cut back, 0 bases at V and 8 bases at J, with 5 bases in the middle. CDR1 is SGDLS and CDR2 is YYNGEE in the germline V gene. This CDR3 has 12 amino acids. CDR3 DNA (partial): TGTGCCAGCAGCGTAGCCGGGGGGGAG. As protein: CASSVAGGE. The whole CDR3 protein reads CASSVAGGELFF.

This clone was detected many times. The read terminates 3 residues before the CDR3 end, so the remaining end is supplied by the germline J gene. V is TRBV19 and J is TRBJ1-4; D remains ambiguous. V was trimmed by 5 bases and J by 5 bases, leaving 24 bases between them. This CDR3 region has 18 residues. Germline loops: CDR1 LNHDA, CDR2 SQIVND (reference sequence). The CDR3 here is CASSPRLPTLSENEKLFF. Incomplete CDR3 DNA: TGTGCCAGTAGTCCGAGGTTGCCGACTTTGTCCGAAAATGAAAAA.

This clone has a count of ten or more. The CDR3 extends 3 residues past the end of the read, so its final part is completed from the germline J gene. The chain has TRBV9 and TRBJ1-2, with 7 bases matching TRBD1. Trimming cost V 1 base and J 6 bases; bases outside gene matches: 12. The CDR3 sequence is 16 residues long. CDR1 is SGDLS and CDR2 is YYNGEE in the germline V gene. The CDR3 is CASSVRADRNLDGYTF. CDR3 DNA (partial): TGTGCCAGCAGCGTAAGAGCGGACAGGAATTTAGATGGC. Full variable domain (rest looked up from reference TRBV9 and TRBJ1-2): DSGVTQTPKHLITATGQRVTLRCSPRSGDLSVYWYQQSLDQGLQFLIQYYNGEERAKGNILERFSAQQFPDLHSELNLSSLELGDSALYFCASSVRADRNLDGYTFGSGTRLTVV.

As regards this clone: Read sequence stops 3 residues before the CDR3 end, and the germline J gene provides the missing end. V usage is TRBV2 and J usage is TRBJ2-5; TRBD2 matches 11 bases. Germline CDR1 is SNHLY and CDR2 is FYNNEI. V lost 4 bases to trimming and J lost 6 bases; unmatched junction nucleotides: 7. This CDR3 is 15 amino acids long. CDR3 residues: CASSGGLAGGQTQYF. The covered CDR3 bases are TGTGCCAGCAGTGGGGGGCTAGCGGGGGGTCAGACC. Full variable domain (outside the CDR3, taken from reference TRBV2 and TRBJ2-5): EPEVTQTPSHQVTQMGQEVILRCVPISNHLYFYWYRQILGQKVEFLVSFYNNEISEKSEIFDDQFSVERPDGSNFTLKIRSTKLEDSAMYFCASSGGLAGGQTQYFGPGTRLLVL.

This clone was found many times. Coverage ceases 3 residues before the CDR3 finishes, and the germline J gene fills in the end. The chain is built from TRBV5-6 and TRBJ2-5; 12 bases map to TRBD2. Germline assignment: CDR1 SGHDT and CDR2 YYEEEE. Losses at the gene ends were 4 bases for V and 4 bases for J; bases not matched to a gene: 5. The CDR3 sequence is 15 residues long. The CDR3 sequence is CASSGRLAGAETQYF. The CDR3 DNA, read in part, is TGTGCCAGCAGCGGGAGACTAGCGGGGGCAGAGACC.

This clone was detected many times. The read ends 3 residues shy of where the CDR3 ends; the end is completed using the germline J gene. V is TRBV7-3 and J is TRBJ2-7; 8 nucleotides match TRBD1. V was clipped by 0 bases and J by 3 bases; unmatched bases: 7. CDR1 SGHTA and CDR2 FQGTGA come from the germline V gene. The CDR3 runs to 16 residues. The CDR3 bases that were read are TGTGCCAGCAGCTTAACGCCGCGACAGGGGAACTACGAG. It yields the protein CASSLTPRQGNYE. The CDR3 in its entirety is CASSLTPRQGNYEQYF.

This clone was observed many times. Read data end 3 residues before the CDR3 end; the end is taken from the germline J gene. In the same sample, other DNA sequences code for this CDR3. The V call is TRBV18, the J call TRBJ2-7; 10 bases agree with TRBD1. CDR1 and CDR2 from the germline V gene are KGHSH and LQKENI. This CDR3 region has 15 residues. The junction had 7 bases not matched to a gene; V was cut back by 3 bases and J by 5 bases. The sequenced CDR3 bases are TGTGCCAGCTCACCCCCGACAGGGGGCCGAAACGAG. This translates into CASSPPTGGRNE. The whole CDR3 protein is CASSPPTGGRNEQYF.

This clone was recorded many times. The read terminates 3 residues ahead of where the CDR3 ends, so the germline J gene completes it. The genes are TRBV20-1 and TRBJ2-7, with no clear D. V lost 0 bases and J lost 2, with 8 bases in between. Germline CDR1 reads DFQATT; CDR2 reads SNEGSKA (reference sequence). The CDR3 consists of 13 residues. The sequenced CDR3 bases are TGCAGTGCTAGAGATACAGTAACCTACGAG. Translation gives CSARDTVTYE. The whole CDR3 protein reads CSARDTVTYEQYF.

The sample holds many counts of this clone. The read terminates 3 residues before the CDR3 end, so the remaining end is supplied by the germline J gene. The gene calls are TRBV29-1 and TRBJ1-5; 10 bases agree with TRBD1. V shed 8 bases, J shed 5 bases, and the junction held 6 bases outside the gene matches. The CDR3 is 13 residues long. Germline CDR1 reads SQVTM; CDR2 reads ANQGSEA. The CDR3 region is CSISGTGDQPQHF. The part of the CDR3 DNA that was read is TGCAGCATTTCCGGGACAGGGGATCAGCCC.

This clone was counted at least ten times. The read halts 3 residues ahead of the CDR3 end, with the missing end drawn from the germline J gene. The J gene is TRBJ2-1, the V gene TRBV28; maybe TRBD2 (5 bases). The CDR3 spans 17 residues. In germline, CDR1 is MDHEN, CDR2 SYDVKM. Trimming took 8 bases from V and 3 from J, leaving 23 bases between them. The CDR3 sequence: CASLSRTRNPSYNEQFF. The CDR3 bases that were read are TGTGCCAGCCTGTCGCGAACTAGAAACCCGAGCTACAATGAG.

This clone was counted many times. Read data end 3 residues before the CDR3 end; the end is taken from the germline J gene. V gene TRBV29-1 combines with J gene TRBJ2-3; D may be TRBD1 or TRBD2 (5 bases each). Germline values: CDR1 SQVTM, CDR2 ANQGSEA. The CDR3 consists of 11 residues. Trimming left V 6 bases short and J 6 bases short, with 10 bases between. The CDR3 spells CSVMRGDTQYF. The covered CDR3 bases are TGCAGCGTGATGAGGGGTGATACG.

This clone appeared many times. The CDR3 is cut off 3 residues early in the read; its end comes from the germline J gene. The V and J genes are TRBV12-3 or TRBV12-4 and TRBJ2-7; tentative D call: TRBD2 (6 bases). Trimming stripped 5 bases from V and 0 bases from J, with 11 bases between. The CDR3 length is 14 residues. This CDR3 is CASSAGGTSYEQYF. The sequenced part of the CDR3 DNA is TGTGCCAGCAGTGCTGGGGGGACCTCCTACGAG.

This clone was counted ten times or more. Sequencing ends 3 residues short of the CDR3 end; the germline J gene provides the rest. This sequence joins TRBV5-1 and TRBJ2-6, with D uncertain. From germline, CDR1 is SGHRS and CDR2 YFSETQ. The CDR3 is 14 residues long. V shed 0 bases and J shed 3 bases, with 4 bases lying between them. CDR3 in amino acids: CASSLAIGANVLTF. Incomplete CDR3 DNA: TGCGCCAGCAGCTTGGCCATTGGGGCCAACGTC. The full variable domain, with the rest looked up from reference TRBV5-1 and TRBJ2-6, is KAGVTQTPRYLIKTRGQQVTLSCSPISGHRSVSWYQQTPGQGLQFLFEYFSETQRNKGNFPGRFSGRQFSNSRSEMNVSTLELGDSALYLCASSLAIGANVLTFGAGSRLTVL.

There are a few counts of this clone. CDR3 DNA, as far as it was read: TGTGCCAGCAGTGACCCCGGGACAGGGGACTGGCGGGACCGCGAG. Protein product: CASSDPGTGDWRDRE. In full, the CDR3 reads CASSDPGTGDWRDREQYF. V gene TRBV6-4 combines with J gene TRBJ2-7; 10 bases are shared with TRBD1. The read comes to an end 3 residues before the CDR3 does, leaving the germline J gene to fill in the end. Germline assignment: CDR1 MRHNA and CDR2 SNTAGT. Losses at the gene ends were 2 bases for V and 6 bases for J; bases not matched to a gene: 16. This CDR3 comprises 18 residues.

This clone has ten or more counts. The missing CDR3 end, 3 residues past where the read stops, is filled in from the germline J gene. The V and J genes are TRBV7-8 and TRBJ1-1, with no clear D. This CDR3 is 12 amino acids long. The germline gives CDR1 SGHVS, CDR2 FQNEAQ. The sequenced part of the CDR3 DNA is TGTGCCAGCAGCTTAGAACTAGGCGTA. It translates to CASSLELGV. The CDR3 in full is CASSLELGVAFF.

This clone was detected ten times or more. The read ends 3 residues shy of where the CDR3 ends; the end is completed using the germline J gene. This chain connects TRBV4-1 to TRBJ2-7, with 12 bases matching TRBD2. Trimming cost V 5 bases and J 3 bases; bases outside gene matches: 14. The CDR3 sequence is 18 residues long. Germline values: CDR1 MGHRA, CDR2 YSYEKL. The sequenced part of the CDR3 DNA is TGCGCCAGCAGCAGTCCTACGAGGGTGACTAGCGGGAGCTACGAG. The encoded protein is CASSSPTRVTSGSYE. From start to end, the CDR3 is CASSSPTRVTSGSYEQYF.

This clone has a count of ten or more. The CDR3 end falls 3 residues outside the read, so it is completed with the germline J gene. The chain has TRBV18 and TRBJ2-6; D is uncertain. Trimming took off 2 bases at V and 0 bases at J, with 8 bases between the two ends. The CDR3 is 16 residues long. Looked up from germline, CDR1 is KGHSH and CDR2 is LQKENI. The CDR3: CASSPMQFSGANVLTF. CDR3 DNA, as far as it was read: TGTGCCAGCTCACCAATGCAGTTCTCTGGGGCCAACGTC.

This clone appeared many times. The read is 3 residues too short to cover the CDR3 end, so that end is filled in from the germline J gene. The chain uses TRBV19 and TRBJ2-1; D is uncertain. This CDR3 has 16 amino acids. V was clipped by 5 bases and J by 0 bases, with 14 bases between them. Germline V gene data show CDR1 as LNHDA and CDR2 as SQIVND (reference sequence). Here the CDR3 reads CASSPLRADSYNEQFF. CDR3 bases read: TGTGCCAGTAGTCCCCTTAGGGCAGACTCCTACAATGAG.

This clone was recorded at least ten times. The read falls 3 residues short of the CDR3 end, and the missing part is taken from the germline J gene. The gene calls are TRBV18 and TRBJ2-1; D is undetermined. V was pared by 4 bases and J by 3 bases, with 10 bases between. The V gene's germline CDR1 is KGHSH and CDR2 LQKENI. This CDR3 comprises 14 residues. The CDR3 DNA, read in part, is TGTGCCAGCTCACAGAGAGGTCTCTACAATGAG. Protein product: CASSQRGLYNE. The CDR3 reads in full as CASSQRGLYNEQFF.

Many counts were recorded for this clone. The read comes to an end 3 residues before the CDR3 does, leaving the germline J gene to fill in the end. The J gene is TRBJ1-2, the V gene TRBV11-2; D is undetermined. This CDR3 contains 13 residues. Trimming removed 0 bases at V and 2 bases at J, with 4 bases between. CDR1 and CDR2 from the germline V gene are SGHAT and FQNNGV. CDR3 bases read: TGTGCCAGCAGCTTAGACGGGAACTATGGC. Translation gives CASSLDGNYG. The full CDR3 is CASSLDGNYGYTF. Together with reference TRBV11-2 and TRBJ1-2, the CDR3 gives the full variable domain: EAGVAQSPRYKIIEKRQSVAFWCNPISGHATLYWYQQILGQGPKLLIQFQNNGVVDDSQLPKDRFSAERLKGVDSTLKIQPAKLEDSAVYLCASSLDGNYGYTFGSGTRLTVV.

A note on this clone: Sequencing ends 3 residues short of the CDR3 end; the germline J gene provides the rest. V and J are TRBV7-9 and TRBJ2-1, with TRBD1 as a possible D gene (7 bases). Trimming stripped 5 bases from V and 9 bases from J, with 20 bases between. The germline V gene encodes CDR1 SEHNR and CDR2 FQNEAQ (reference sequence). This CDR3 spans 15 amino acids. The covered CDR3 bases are TGTGCCAGCAGCCCCCCAGGGGGGCCTCGGGGTGAG. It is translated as CASSPPGGPRGE. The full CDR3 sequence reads CASSPPGGPRGEQFF.

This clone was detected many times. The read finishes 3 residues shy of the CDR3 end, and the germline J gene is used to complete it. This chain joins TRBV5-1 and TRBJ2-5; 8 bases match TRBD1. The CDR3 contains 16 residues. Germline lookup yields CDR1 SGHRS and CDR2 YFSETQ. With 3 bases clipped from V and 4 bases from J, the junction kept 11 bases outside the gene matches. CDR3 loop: CASSSDRGQGGETQYF. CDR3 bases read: TGCGCCAGCAGCTCCGACAGGGGACAAGGGGGAGAGACC.

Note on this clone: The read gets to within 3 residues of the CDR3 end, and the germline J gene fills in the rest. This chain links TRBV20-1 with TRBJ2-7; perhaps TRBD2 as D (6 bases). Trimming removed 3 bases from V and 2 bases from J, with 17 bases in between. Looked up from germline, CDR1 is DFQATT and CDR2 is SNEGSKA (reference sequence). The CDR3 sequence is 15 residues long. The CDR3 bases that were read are TGCAGTGCTAGTCCCCCCCAGTGGGGGGCCTACGAG. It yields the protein CSASPPQWGAYE. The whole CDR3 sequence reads CSASPPQWGAYEQYF.